Reported below is one T cell receptor (beta chain). Germline V gene sequence: CDR1 SGHNT, CDR2 YYREEE (reference sequence). Trimming at V came to 3 bases and at J to 3 bases, leaving 4 bases not matched to a gene. The CDR3 has 14 amino acids. The sample originates from a study of shared clonotypes between healthy human individuals. The wider study: CD8 memory received one plate per donor, CD8 naive two, CD4 memory three and CD4 naive three.

The naive CD8 fraction comprised CD45RO-negative cells positively selected for CCR7 and excluded terminally differentiated effector memory CD45RA+ cells. Measured with immunoSEQ multiplex PCR; TCRdb has only the in-frame clones, and not every one. The sample includes around 2.1 million clones, 93% of them seen just once. This chain joins TRBV5-4 and TRBJ1-2, with 8 bases identical to TRBD1. This clonotype originated in a man aged 18 to 29 in good health. Some clones in this sample may be carry-over from other donors' samples. The sequenced sample was naive CD8+ T cells from PBMCs. The CDR3 reads CASSYQGADYGYTF. DNA of the CDR3: TGTGCCAGCAGCTACCAGGGGGCTGACTATGGCTACACCTTC.